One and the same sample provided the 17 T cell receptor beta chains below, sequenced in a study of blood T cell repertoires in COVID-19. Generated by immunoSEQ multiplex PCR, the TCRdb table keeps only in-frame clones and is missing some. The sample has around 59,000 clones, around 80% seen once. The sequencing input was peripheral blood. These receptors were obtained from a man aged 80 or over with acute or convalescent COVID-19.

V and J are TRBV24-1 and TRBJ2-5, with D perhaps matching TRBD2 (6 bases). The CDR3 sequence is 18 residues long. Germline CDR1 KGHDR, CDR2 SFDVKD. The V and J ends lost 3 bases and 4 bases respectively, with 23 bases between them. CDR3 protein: CATSDDALSGGIGETQYF. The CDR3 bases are TGTGCCACCAGTGATGATGCTTTATCTGGGGGGATCGGAGAGACCCAGTACTTC.

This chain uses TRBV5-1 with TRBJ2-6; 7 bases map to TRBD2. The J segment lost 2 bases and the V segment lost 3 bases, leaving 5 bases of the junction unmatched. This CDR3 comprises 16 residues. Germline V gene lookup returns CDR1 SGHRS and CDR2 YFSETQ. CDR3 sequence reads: CASSSFGGAGANVLTF. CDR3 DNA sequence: TGCGCCAGCAGCTCCTTTGGGGGGGCTGGGGCCAACGTCCTGACTTTC.

CDR3 region: CASSYSPGKNYGYTF. Here the CDR3 DNA reads TGTGCCAGCAGTTACTCGCCAGGAAAAAACTATGGCTACACCTTC. The chain has TRBV6-5 and TRBJ1-2; D remains ambiguous. The germline V gene has CDR1 MNHEY and CDR2 SVGAGI. The CDR3 runs to 15 residues. V was pared by 0 bases and J by 2 bases, with 10 bases between.

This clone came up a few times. CDR3 residues: CASSQDSVARAFF. For the CDR3, the DNA is TGTGCCAGCAGCCAAGATAGCGTTGCTCGAGCTTTCTTT. The gene calls are TRBV14 and TRBJ1-1; no firm D call. V was shortened by 0 bases and J by 10 bases, with 12 bases between the two germline ends. Germline V lookup: CDR1 SGHDN, CDR2 FVKESK. The CDR3 covers 13 residues.

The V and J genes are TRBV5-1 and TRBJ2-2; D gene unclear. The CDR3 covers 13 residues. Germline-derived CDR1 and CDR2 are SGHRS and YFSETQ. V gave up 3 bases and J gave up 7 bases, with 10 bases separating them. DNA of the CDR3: TGCGCCAGCAGCTCGACATTGGGCGGGGAGCTGTTTTTT. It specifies CASSSTLGGELFF.

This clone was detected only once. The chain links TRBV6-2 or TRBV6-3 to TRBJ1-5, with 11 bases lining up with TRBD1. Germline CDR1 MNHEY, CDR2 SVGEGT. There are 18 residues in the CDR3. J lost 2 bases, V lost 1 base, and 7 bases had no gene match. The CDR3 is CASSYLGGQGGRNQPQHF. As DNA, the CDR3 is TGTGCCAGCAGTTACTTGGGGGGACAGGGGGGACGCAATCAGCCCCAGCATTTT.

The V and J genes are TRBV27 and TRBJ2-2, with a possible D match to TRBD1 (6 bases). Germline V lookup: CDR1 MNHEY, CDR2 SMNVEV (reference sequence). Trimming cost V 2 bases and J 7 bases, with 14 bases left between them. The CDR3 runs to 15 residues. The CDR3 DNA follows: TGTGCCAGCAGTTTAGGTACAGGGAGCTTCGGGGAGCTGTTTTTT. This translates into CASSLGTGSFGELFF.

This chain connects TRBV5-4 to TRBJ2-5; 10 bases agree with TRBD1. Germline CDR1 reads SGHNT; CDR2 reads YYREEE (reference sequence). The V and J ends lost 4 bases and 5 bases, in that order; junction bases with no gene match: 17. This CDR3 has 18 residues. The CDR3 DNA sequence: TGTGCCAGCAGCCTTGAATTTACCGGGACAGGGGCCGTCGAGACCCAGTACTTC. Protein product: CASSLEFTGTGAVETQYF.

The CDR3 DNA sequence: TGTGCCACCAGTGACCCAGGGGGAACAGATACGCAGTATTTT. Translated: CATSDPGGTDTQYF. The chain carries TRBV24-1 and TRBJ2-3; 7 nucleotides match TRBD1. V dropped 4 bases and J dropped 3; count of bases not matched to a gene: 3. The CDR3 runs to 14 residues. CDR1 and CDR2 from the germline V gene are KGHDR and SFDVKD.

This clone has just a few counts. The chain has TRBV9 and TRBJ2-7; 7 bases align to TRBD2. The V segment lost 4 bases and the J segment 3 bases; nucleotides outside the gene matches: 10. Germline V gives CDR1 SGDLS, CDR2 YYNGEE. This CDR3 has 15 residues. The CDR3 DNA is TGTGCCAGCAGCCCTAGAAGGGAGGGCAACTACGAGCAGTACTTC. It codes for CASSPRREGNYEQYF.

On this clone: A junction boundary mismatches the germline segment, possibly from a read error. CDR3 region: CASAGQGYPDF. As DNA, the CDR3 is TGTGCCAGCGCAGGACAGGGTTACCCCGACTTC. The chain combines TRBV2 with TRBJ1-2, with 8 nucleotides matching TRBD1. The germline gives CDR1 SNHLY, CDR2 FYNNEI. The CDR3 length is 11 residues.

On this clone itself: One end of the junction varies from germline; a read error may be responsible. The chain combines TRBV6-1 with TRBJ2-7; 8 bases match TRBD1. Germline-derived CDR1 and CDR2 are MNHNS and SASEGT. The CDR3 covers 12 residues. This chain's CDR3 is CASSEEDRASFF. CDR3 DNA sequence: TGTGCCAGCAGTGAAGAGGACAGGGCCTCCTTCTTC.

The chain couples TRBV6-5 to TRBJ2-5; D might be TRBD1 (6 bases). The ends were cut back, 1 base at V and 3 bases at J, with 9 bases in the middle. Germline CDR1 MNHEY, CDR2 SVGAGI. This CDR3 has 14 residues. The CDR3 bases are TGTGCCAGCAGTTACTTGGCAGGGGAAGAGACCCAGTACTTC. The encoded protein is CASSYLAGEETQYF.

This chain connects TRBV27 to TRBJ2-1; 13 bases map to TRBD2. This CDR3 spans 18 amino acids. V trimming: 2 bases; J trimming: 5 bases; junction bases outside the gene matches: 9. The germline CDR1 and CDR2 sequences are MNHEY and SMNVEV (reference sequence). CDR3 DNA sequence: TGTGCCAGCAGTTTACGCGGTTCGGGGACTAGCGGGAACAATGAGCAGTTCTTC. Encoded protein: CASSLRGSGTSGNNEQFF.

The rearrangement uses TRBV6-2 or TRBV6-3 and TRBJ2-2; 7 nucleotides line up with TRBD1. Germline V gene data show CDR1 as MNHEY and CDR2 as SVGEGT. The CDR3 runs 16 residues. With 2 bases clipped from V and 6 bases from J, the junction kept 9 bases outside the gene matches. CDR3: CASSYELTGLPGELFF. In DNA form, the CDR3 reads TGTGCCAGCAGTTACGAGTTGACAGGGCTGCCCGGGGAGCTGTTTTTT.

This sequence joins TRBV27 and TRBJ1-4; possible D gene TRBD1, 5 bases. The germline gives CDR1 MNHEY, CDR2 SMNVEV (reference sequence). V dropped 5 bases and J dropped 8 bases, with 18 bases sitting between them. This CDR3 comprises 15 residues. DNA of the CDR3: TGTGCCAGCAGTACCAATCAGGGTTTTCGGGAAAAACTGTTTTTT. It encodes CASSTNQGFREKLFF.

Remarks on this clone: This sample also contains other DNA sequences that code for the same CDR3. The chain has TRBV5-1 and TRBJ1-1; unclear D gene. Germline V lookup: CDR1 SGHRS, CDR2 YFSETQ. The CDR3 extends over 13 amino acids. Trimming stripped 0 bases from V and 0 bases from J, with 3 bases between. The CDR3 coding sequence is TGCGCCAGCAGCTTGGCGGTGAACACTGAAGCTTTCTTT. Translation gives CASSLAVNTEAFF.